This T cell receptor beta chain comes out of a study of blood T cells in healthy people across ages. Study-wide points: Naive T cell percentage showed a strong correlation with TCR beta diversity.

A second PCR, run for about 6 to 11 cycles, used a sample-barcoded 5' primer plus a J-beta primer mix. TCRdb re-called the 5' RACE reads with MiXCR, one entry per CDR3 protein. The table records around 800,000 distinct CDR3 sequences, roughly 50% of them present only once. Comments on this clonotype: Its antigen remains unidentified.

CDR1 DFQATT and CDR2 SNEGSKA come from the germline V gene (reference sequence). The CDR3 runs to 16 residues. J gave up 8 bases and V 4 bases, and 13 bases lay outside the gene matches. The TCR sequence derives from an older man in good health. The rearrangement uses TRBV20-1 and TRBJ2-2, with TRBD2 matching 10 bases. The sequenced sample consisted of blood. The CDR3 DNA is TGCAGTGCTAAGACCGGACTAGCGGCTCCGGAGGGGGAGCTGTTTTTT. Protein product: CSAKTGLAAPEGELFF.